Listed here are 23 T cell receptor beta chains from one sample, sequenced in a study of post-analysis software for immune sequencing data. Study-wide results and limits: The study found TRBV5-6, TRBV5-1 and TRBV20-1 among roughly 5 TRBV segments more frequent in patients than controls.

Tagging with unique molecular identifiers was a feature of the TCR beta cDNA libraries. TCRdb independently ran MiXCR on the PCR reads; one entry per CDR3 protein. The repertoire holds hundreds of thousands of distinct CDR3 sequences, with approximately 50% as singletons. Their antigen targets remain unknown. The source material was blood. These receptor sequences come from a girl aged 5 to 17 with multiple sclerosis.

This clonotype was seen a handful of times. This rearrangement joins TRBV6-4 to TRBJ2-1; possibly TRBD1 or TRBD2 for D (5 bases each). The CDR3 contains 16 residues. Per the germline V gene, CDR1 is MRHNA and CDR2 is SNTAGT. Trimming shortened V by 2 bases and J by 2 bases, and 13 bases separated the two germline ends. As DNA, the CDR3 is TGTGCCAGCAGTGACGCTTGGGGGAGACCCTACAATGAGCAGTTCTTC. Protein: CASSDAWGRPYNEQFF.

DNA for the CDR3: TGCAGTGCTAGAGGGGCCCCACCCCTCCAGGGATTATACGAGCAGTACTTC. Protein sequence: CSARGAPPLQGLYEQYF. J is TRBJ2-7 and V is TRBV20-1, with D possibly TRBD1 on 5 matching bases. This CDR3 is 17 amino acids long. V shed 1 base and J shed 4 bases, with 23 bases lying between them. Germline CDR1 reads DFQATT; CDR2 reads SNEGSKA (reference sequence).

The chain combines TRBV4-2 with TRBJ2-3, with 9 bases fitting TRBD2. The CDR3 runs 17 residues. Germline lookup yields CDR1 LGHNA and CDR2 YNFKEQ. Losses at the gene ends were 3 bases for V and 0 bases for J; bases not matched to a gene: 7. The CDR3 DNA reads TGTGCCAGCAGCCAGGTTGTAGCGGGAGTGAGCACAGATACGCAGTATTTT. Its protein is CASSQVVAGVSTDTQYF.

This clonotype has just a few counts. The gene calls are TRBV5-4 and TRBJ2-5; 7 bases line up with TRBD1. Germline V gene lookup returns CDR1 SGHNT and CDR2 YYREEE (reference sequence). V lost 1 base and J lost 11; bases outside the gene matches: 17. The CDR3 is 16 residues long. CDR3 sequence (DNA): TGTGCCAGCAGCTTGTCGGTAGTGACAGGGCCGTGGGAGCAGTACTTC. Translating it yields CASSLSVVTGPWEQYF.

The gene calls are TRBV20-1 and TRBJ2-7, with 9 bases fitting TRBD2. Near its end, the DNA agrees better with TRBJ2-5, so the J call may be wrong. In germline, CDR1 is DFQATT, CDR2 SNEGSKA (reference sequence). The CDR3 is 15 residues long. CDR3 DNA: TGCAGTGCTAGGACGCGGGGGGGTCATGAAGAGACCCAGTACTTC. Protein: CSARTRGGHEETQYF.

This clonotype has just a few counts. The chain recombines TRBV29-1 with TRBJ1-5; TRBD1 agrees at 7 bases. Trimming removed 7 bases from V and 2 bases from J; junction bases left unmatched: 8. This CDR3 comprises 14 residues. Germline assignment: CDR1 SQVTM and CDR2 ANQGSEA. This chain's CDR3 is CSASGGSGNQPQHF. The CDR3 DNA reads TGCAGCGCCTCAGGGGGATCGGGCAATCAGCCCCAGCATTTT.

The chain couples TRBV7-2 to TRBJ2-3; no clear D. The V gene's germline CDR1 is SGHTA and CDR2 FQGNSA. V was clipped by 0 bases and J by 0 bases, with 10 bases between them. The CDR3 totals 16 residues. CDR3 region: CASSLAGYRSTDTQYF. The CDR3 DNA reads TGTGCCAGCAGCTTAGCAGGCTACCGAAGCACAGATACGCAGTATTTT.

The rearrangement links TRBV11-1 to TRBJ2-5; D is uncertain. Near its end, the DNA agrees better with TRBJ2-7, so the J call may be wrong. Germline values: CDR1 SGHAT, CDR2 FQDESV (reference sequence). This CDR3 spans 14 amino acids. The CDR3 is CASSLEEVSYEQYF. DNA for the CDR3: TGTGCCAGCAGCTTAGAAGAGGTCTCCTACGAGCAGTACTTC.

This clonotype has more than one count but fewer than ten. The rearrangement uses TRBV7-9 and TRBJ2-7; 10 bases line up with TRBD2. This CDR3 comprises 16 residues. Germline V gene data show CDR1 as SEHNR and CDR2 as FQNEAQ (reference sequence). V lost 3 bases to trimming and J lost 5 bases; unmatched junction nucleotides: 10. The CDR3: CASSLPALAGSHEQYF. The DNA of the CDR3 is TGTGCCAGCAGCTTGCCCGCACTAGCGGGAAGCCACGAGCAGTACTTC.

The V call is TRBV2, the J call TRBJ2-7; D call uncertain. Germline CDR1 SNHLY, CDR2 FYNNEI. Trimming removed 3 bases from V and 5 bases from J, with 11 bases in between. This CDR3 is built from 13 residues. The CDR3 is CASSEARFHEQYF. The CDR3 DNA is TGTGCCAGCAGTGAGGCCCGCTTTCACGAGCAGTACTTC.

V usage is TRBV4-1 and J usage is TRBJ2-5; 8 bases line up with TRBD2. Germline values: CDR1 MGHRA, CDR2 YSYEKL. CDR3 length: 16 amino acids. Trimming cost V 0 bases and J 5 bases; bases outside gene matches: 8. CDR3 DNA: TGCGCCAGCAGCCAAGATCGGGGGGGCGAAGGTGAGACCCAGTACTTC. Translating it yields CASSQDRGGEGETQYF.

The J gene is TRBJ2-5, the V gene TRBV6-1, with D perhaps TRBD1 (6 bases). Trimming shortened V by 6 bases and J by 6 bases, and 17 bases separated the two germline ends. The CDR3 has 14 amino acids. Germline values: CDR1 MNHNS, CDR2 SASEGT. Here the CDR3 DNA reads TGTGCCAGCAGCGCAGGGGAAAGCACGAAGACCCAGTACTTC. Its translation: CASSAGESTKTQYF.

V is TRBV5-1 and J is TRBJ2-1, with 8 bases matching TRBD2. The J call is uncertain, as TRBJ2-7 better fits the DNA end. The CDR3 runs 16 residues. Germline V gene sequence: CDR1 SGHRS, CDR2 YFSETQ. The CDR3 protein is CASSFTSGGNPYEQYF. DNA of the CDR3: TGCGCCAGCAGCTTTACTAGCGGAGGGAACCCCTACGAGCAGTACTTC.

This clonotype has more than one count but fewer than ten. V usage is TRBV20-1 and J usage is TRBJ2-7; D is tentatively TRBD1 or TRBD2 (7 bases each). Germline V gene lookup returns CDR1 DFQATT and CDR2 SNEGSKA (reference sequence). V gave up 6 bases and J gave up 3 bases, with 21 bases separating them. This CDR3 spans 15 amino acids. The CDR3 loop is CSAQGRQGGGYEQYF. The CDR3 coding sequence is TGCAGTGCACAGGGGAGACAGGGCGGGGGCTACGAGCAGTACTTC.

The V call is TRBV7-2, the J call TRBJ2-4, with D unclear. The J call may be mistaken, given a closer DNA end match to TRBJ2-5. The CDR3 is made up of 16 amino acids. Germline CDR1 reads SGHTA; CDR2 reads FQGNSA. CDR3 sequence: CASSLDPQVYQETQYF. In nucleotides, the CDR3 is TGTGCCAGCAGCTTAGACCCCCAGGTGTACCAAGAGACCCAGTACTTC.

This clonotype was counted between two and nine times. Relative to the germline gene, one junction end is altered; a read error may explain this. The rearrangement links TRBV28 to TRBJ2-4, with 13 bases aligning to TRBD2. The closer fit of TRBJ2-7 to the DNA end suggests the J call may be wrong. Germline assignment: CDR1 MDHEN and CDR2 SYDVKM. This CDR3 has 14 amino acids. DNA of the CDR3: TGTGCCGGCAGGCGGACTAGCGGGAGCTACGAGCAGTACTTC. Amino acids: CAGRRTSGSYEQYF.

The chain couples TRBV5-1 to TRBJ1-2, with a weak D call TRBD1 (6 bases). The CDR3 has 13 residues. Trimming shortened V by 4 bases and J by 8 bases, and 15 bases separated the two germline ends. CDR1 is SGHRS and CDR2 is YFSETQ in the germline V gene. CDR3 nucleotides: TGCGCCAGCAGCCCCAGGACAGTCGGAGGCTACACCTTC. Encoded protein: CASSPRTVGGYTF.

The CDR3 region is CSVAPTSGRNIQYF. CDR3 coding DNA: TGCAGCGTTGCCCCCACTAGCGGGAGAAACATTCAGTACTTC. The chain couples TRBV29-1 to TRBJ2-4; 11 bases are shared with TRBD2. J lost 6 bases, V lost 4 bases, and 5 bases had no gene match. This CDR3 comprises 14 residues. Germline V lookup: CDR1 SQVTM, CDR2 ANQGSEA.

The chain is built from TRBV6-2 or TRBV6-3 and TRBJ2-4, with D perhaps TRBD1 or TRBD2 (5 bases each). The J call may not be correct, given that the DNA end is closer to TRBJ2-7. Germline V gives CDR1 MNHEY, CDR2 SVGEGT. This CDR3 contains 15 residues. The CDR3 DNA is TGTGCCAGCAGTTCACCCCGGGACGGTACCTACGAGCAGTACTTC. It yields the protein CASSSPRDGTYEQYF.

This clonotype was found once. One end of the junction is discordant with germline, which a read error may explain. The chain employs TRBV20-1 and TRBJ2-5; a weak D match, TRBD2 (5 bases). CDR3 length equals 18 residues. Germline CDR1 and CDR2: DFQATT and SNEGSKA (reference sequence). The CDR3 protein is CSAREFGRAEYYEETQYF. CDR3 in DNA: TGCAGTGCCAGAGAATTTGGGAGAGCTGAATATTATGAAGAGACCCAGTACTTC.

To note about this clonotype: Relative to the germline gene, one junction end is altered; a read error may explain this. The chain couples TRBV12-3 or TRBV12-4 to TRBJ2-3, with D perhaps matching TRBD2 (7 bases). There are 14 residues in the CDR3. CDR3 loop: CASSFRRETGTQYF. CDR3 bases: TGTGCCAGCAGTTTCAGGCGGGAGACAGGTACGCAGTATTTT.

The CDR3 DNA follows: TGTGCCAGCAGCCACGGTAGCTTTTCCTACGAGCAGTACTTC. This codes for CASSHGSFSYEQYF. The chain is built from TRBV3-1 and TRBJ2-7; no clear D gene. CDR3 size: 14 residues. The germline CDR1 and CDR2 sequences are LGHDT and YNNKEL (reference sequence). V lost 3 bases, J lost 1 base, and 10 bases lay in between.

The sample holds one count of this clonotype. V is TRBV20-1 and J is TRBJ2-7, with 9 bases identical to TRBD2. The CDR3 contains 13 residues. V was pared by 5 bases and J by 10 bases, with 12 bases of the junction left unmatched. Germline CDR1 and CDR2: DFQATT and SNEGSKA (reference sequence). CDR3 in DNA: TGCAGTGCTCCCGGCGCTAGCGGGAATATCCAGTACTTC. Protein: CSAPGASGNIQYF.